The 17 T cell receptor beta chains below were found in one sample sequenced in a study of blood T cell repertoires in COVID-19 (dated by TCRdb to 2019 to 2021). Libraries were built with the immunoSEQ multiplex PCR assay. In its TCRdb copy, this immuneACCESS table keeps in-frame sequences only and misses some clones. Where compared with another copy, unresolved V genes explain less than half of these, and the others have no known cause. Here the sample has around 300,000 clones; roughly 86% occur a single time. The ten top clones hold almost 9.5% of the sample. Sequencing input: peripheral blood. The receptors originated from a man aged 18 to 35 with active or convalescent COVID-19.

This clone was detected only a few times. This chain uses TRBV9 with TRBJ2-1; 11 nucleotides align to TRBD2. CDR1 is SGDLS and CDR2 is YYNGEE in the germline V gene. V lost 0 bases, J lost 6 bases, and 2 bases stayed unmatched. The CDR3 is 15 residues long. CDR3 sequence (DNA): TGTGCCAGCAGCGTAGAAGGGACTAGCGGCAATGAGCAGTTCTTC. Encoded protein: CASSVEGTSGNEQFF.

This chain uses TRBV9 with TRBJ1-4, with D tentatively TRBD1 (6 bases). Germline V gene lookup returns CDR1 SGDLS and CDR2 YYNGEE. The CDR3 length is 15 residues. Trimming pared 4 bases from V and 6 bases from J, leaving 16 bases between. For the CDR3, the DNA is TGTGCCAGCAGCCGCGCGGGGGGGCCTTATGAAAAACTGTTTTTT. This codes for CASSRAGGPYEKLFF.

The chain joins TRBV6-6 to TRBJ2-3; weak D call: TRBD2 (5 bases). CDR1 and CDR2 from the germline V gene are MNHNY and SVGAGI (reference sequence). V lost 8 bases and J lost 5, with 5 bases in between. CDR3 length equals 10 residues. CDR3: CASRGDTQYF. For the CDR3, the DNA is TGTGCCAGCCGGGGAGATACGCAGTATTTT.

The V gene is TRBV19, the J gene TRBJ2-5, with 8 nucleotides matching TRBD2. This CDR3 has 14 amino acids. The V and J ends lost 4 bases and 5 bases, in that order; junction bases with no gene match: 6. Germline values: CDR1 LNHDA, CDR2 SQIVND (reference sequence). The CDR3 region has the DNA TGTGCCAGTAGTACCGGGGGGGGCCGGGAGACCCAGTACTTC. Amino acids: CASSTGGGRETQYF.

The chain is built from TRBV2 and TRBJ2-5, with 7 bases aligning to TRBD2. From germline, CDR1 is SNHLY and CDR2 FYNNEI. The V gene end was trimmed by 5 bases and the J gene end by 2 bases; junction bases not matched to a gene: 8. This CDR3 spans 15 amino acids. Written as DNA, the CDR3 is TGTGCCAGCAGTTATAGCGGGTACCTTCAAGAGACCCAGTACTTC. Translated, it gives CASSYSGYLQETQYF.

The chain employs TRBV13 and TRBJ2-3; TRBD1 agrees at 8 bases. J lost 1 base, V lost 5 bases, and 2 bases had no gene match. In germline, CDR1 is PRHDT, CDR2 FYEKMQ (reference sequence). This CDR3 spans 14 amino acids. The CDR3 DNA reads as TGTGCCAGCAGCATGACAGGGGGCACAGATACGCAGTATTTT. Translation: CASSMTGGTDTQYF. Filled out from reference TRBV13 and TRBJ2-3, the complete variable domain reads AAGVIQSPRHLIKEKRETATLKCYPIPRHDTVYWYQQGPGQDPQFLISFYEKMQSDKGSIPDRFSAQQFSDYHSELNMSSLELGDSALYFCASSMTGGTDTQYFGPGTRLTVL.

V and J are TRBV27 and TRBJ1-1, with 7 bases fitting TRBD1. The CDR3 runs 15 residues. Losses at the gene ends were 8 bases for V and 4 bases for J; bases not matched to a gene: 13. Looked up from germline, CDR1 is MNHEY and CDR2 is SMNVEV (reference sequence). The CDR3 reads CASRPDRDRGTEAFF. For the CDR3, the DNA is TGTGCCAGCCGACCAGACAGGGATAGGGGCACTGAAGCTTTCTTT.

The chain carries TRBV7-3 and TRBJ2-3; 8 nucleotides line up with TRBD1. Germline V lookup: CDR1 SGHTA, CDR2 FQGTGA. With 5 bases clipped from V and 6 bases from J, the junction kept 16 bases outside the gene matches. This CDR3 contains 17 residues. CDR3 sequence reads: CASSVMGRQGSSDTQYF. DNA for the CDR3: TGTGCCAGCAGCGTGATGGGGCGACAGGGGTCTTCGGATACGCAGTATTTT.

The rearrangement links TRBV4-1 to TRBJ2-2; tentatively, D is TRBD2 (6 bases). This CDR3 spans 14 amino acids. Germline loops: CDR1 MGHRA, CDR2 YSYEKL. Trimming took 1 base from V and 8 from J, leaving 11 bases between them. CDR3 protein: CASSQGDRGGELFF. The CDR3 DNA sequence: TGCGCCAGCAGCCAAGGAGACCGGGGGGGGGAGCTGTTTTTT.

The chain links TRBV9 to TRBJ1-2, with 9 bases aligning to TRBD1. CDR3 length equals 13 residues. J was trimmed by 6 bases and V by 4 bases; bases with no gene match: 4. Germline loops: CDR1 SGDLS, CDR2 YYNGEE. The CDR3 loop is CASSSGQGDGYTF. The CDR3 DNA follows: TGTGCCAGCAGCTCGGGACAGGGAGATGGCTACACCTTC.

The J gene is TRBJ1-2, the V gene TRBV6-1, with no clear D. V was clipped by 0 bases and J by 6 bases, with 8 bases between them. Germline lookup yields CDR1 MNHNS and CDR2 SASEGT. The CDR3 is 13 residues long. The chain's CDR3 is CASSEARRDGYTF. CDR3 nucleotide sequence: TGTGCCAGCAGTGAAGCGCGGAGAGATGGCTACACCTTC.

This chain joins TRBV6-5 and TRBJ2-1; a possible D gene is TRBD2 (5 bases). CDR3 size: 12 residues. The germline gives CDR1 MNHEY, CDR2 SVGAGI. Trimming took 5 bases from V and 9 from J, leaving 11 bases between them. CDR3 residues: CASSPHRGEQFF. The CDR3 nucleotides read TGTGCCAGCAGTCCCCACCGGGGTGAGCAGTTCTTC.

The rearrangement links TRBV6-4 to TRBJ2-3; 10 bases match TRBD1. The CDR3 is made up of 15 amino acids. Trimming cost V 2 bases and J 6 bases; bases outside gene matches: 5. Germline CDR1 and CDR2: MRHNA and SNTAGT. This CDR3 reads CASSDPGTGVDTQYF. The CDR3 DNA sequence: TGTGCCAGCAGTGACCCCGGGACAGGGGTGGATACGCAGTATTTT.

This sequence joins TRBV7-2 and TRBJ1-5; 10 nucleotides match TRBD1. This CDR3 is built from 15 residues. The V segment lost 0 bases and the J segment 7 bases; nucleotides outside the gene matches: 3. CDR1 is SGHTA and CDR2 is FQGNSA in the germline V gene. This CDR3 is CASSLAGQGLQPQHF. CDR3 nucleotides: TGTGCCAGCAGCTTAGCGGGACAGGGGTTACAGCCCCAGCATTTT.

CDR3 residues: CSVVLRGGWGTDTQYF. The CDR3 DNA reads TGCAGCGTTGTCTTGCGGGGGGGCTGGGGCACAGATACGCAGTATTTT. This rearrangement joins TRBV29-1 to TRBJ2-3, with 9 bases matching TRBD2. The V and J ends lost 4 bases and 1 base, in that order; junction bases with no gene match: 9. This CDR3 comprises 16 residues. Germline V gene sequence: CDR1 SQVTM, CDR2 ANQGSEA.

Only a few counts were recorded for this clone. The rearrangement joins TRBV5-1 to TRBJ2-1, with D perhaps matching TRBD1 (6 bases). V gave up 4 bases and J gave up 12 bases, with 17 bases separating them. CDR1 and CDR2 from the germline V gene are SGHRS and YFSETQ. The CDR3 is 13 residues long. CDR3 coding DNA: TGCGCCAGCAGCGACTCGACAGGCCAGGGGCAGTTCTTC. Protein sequence: CASSDSTGQGQFF.

This clone was detected a few times. This CDR3 is CASQVSNQPQHF. The CDR3 DNA reads TGTGCCAGTCAGGTCAGCAATCAGCCCCAGCATTTT. The rearrangement uses TRBV19 and TRBJ1-5; D not certain. The germline gives CDR1 LNHDA, CDR2 SQIVND (reference sequence). Trimming shortened V by 8 bases and J by 1 base, and 6 bases separated the two germline ends. This CDR3 is built from 12 residues.